The 28 T cell receptor beta chains below all came from one sample that was sequenced in a study of blood T cell repertoires in COVID-19. Repertoires were generated with immunoSEQ multiplex PCR, while TCRdb's copy carries only in-frame clones and drops some. The table includes around 290,000 clones, 86% detected once. The source material was PBMCs or T cells enriched from blood (not recorded which). The receptors stem from a woman aged 18-29 years who had recovered from COVID-19.

The gene calls are TRBV30 and TRBJ1-1, with 9 bases fitting TRBD1. J was trimmed by 6 bases and V by 4 bases; bases with no gene match: 6. This CDR3 contains 13 residues. Germline V gene sequence: CDR1 GTSNPN, CDR2 SVGIG (reference sequence). CDR3 sequence: CAWTRQGGSEAFF. The CDR3 DNA reads TGTGCCTGGACACGACAGGGGGGCTCTGAAGCTTTCTTT.

The V and J genes are TRBV5-8 and TRBJ2-7; perhaps TRBD1 as D (6 bases). Per germline, CDR1 SGHTS and CDR2 YDEGEE. The CDR3 extends over 14 amino acids. Trimming took off 0 bases at V and 3 bases at J, with 10 bases between the two ends. DNA for the CDR3: TGTGCCAGCAGCTTGGCCGGCAGGGGCTACGAGCAGTACTTC. This encodes CASSLAGRGYEQYF.

The chain recombines TRBV2 with TRBJ2-7, with D possibly matching TRBD1 (5 bases). Per the germline V gene, CDR1 is SNHLY and CDR2 is FYNNEI. V gave up 7 bases and J gave up 6 bases, with 13 bases separating them. This CDR3 is built from 12 residues. The CDR3 DNA sequence: TGTGCCAGCAATCCAGGGTTGAGCGAGCAGTACTTC. Translated, it gives CASNPGLSEQYF.

V usage is TRBV28 and J usage is TRBJ2-2; tentatively, D is TRBD1 (5 bases). Germline V gene lookup returns CDR1 MDHEN and CDR2 SYDVKM. Trimming left V 5 bases short and J 11 bases short, with 12 bases between. The CDR3 loop spans 12 amino acids. For the CDR3, the DNA is TGTGCCAGCAGTCTAGGGGTCAGTGAGCTGTTTTTT. This gives the protein CASSLGVSELFF.

The sample holds one count of this clone. The chain joins TRBV6-2 or TRBV6-3 to TRBJ1-5, with 7 bases identical to TRBD1. Unmatched junction bases numbered 17, after V lost 0 bases and J lost 6 bases. The germline V gene has CDR1 MNHEY and CDR2 SVGEGT. There are 19 residues in the CDR3. The CDR3 DNA reads as TGTGCCAGCAGTTACTCGATATGGGGACCCCGACAGGGAATTCAGCCCCAGCATTTT. Translated: CASSYSIWGPRQGIQPQHF.

This chain connects TRBV18 to TRBJ1-5; D gene uncertain. Germline CDR1 is KGHSH and CDR2 is LQKENI. The CDR3 runs 15 residues. V was pared by 4 bases and J by 3 bases, with 13 bases between. In DNA form, the CDR3 reads TGTGCCAGCTCACTCTCTCAACTTCCCAATCAGCCCCAGCATTTT. Translation: CASSLSQLPNQPQHF.

This clone was counted between two and nine times. This chain joins TRBV3-1 (or the pseudogene TRBV3-2) and TRBJ2-1; 10 bases are shared with TRBD2. After removal of 0 bases from V and 5 bases from J, the junction contained 4 bases not matched to a gene. This CDR3 is 16 amino acids long. Germline-derived CDR1 and CDR2 are LGHDT and YNNKEL (reference sequence). The CDR3 region has the DNA TGTGCCAGCAGCCAAGAGTCTAGCGGGGGAAACAATGAGCAGTTCTTC. This translates into CASSQESSGGNNEQFF.

The J gene is TRBJ2-7, the V gene TRBV7-9; 7 positions match TRBD1. This CDR3 comprises 18 residues. The V gene end was trimmed by 2 bases and the J gene end by 2 bases; junction bases not matched to a gene: 15. Germline loops: CDR1 SEHNR, CDR2 FQNEAQ (reference sequence). CDR3 region: CASSLNQGGRDRTYEQYF. The DNA for the CDR3 is TGTGCCAGCAGCTTAAACCAAGGAGGCCGGGACAGAACCTACGAGCAGTACTTC.

This clone appeared once. V usage is TRBV9 and J usage is TRBJ2-1, with D tentatively TRBD1 (6 bases). CDR3 length equals 14 residues. V shed 0 bases and J shed 7 bases, with 11 bases lying between them. Germline CDR1 and CDR2: SGDLS and YYNGEE. The CDR3 reads CASSVGYRANEQFF. In DNA, the CDR3 is TGTGCCAGCAGCGTAGGGTACAGGGCTAATGAGCAGTTCTTC.

The rearrangement uses TRBV28 and TRBJ2-1; 8 bases match TRBD1. The CDR3 length is 14 residues. V was pared by 5 bases and J by 9 bases, with 9 bases of the junction left unmatched. Germline CDR1 and CDR2: MDHEN and SYDVKM. The CDR3 reads CASSPGQVVFEQFF. Here the CDR3 DNA reads TGTGCCAGCAGTCCGGGACAGGTCGTGTTTGAGCAGTTCTTC.

This clone was observed once. This chain links TRBV6-5 with TRBJ1-2, with a possible D match to TRBD1 (6 bases). With 5 bases removed from V and 0 bases from J, the gap between germline ends came to 13 bases. CDR3 size: 15 residues. Germline CDR1 MNHEY, CDR2 SVGAGI. Here the CDR3 reads CASSPRDTANYGYTF. The CDR3 bases are TGTGCCAGCAGTCCTAGGGACACCGCTAACTATGGCTACACCTTC.

The chain recombines TRBV2 with TRBJ2-7; D unclear. Germline V gene data show CDR1 as SNHLY and CDR2 as FYNNEI. V shed 7 bases and J shed 2 bases, with 6 bases lying between them. The CDR3 runs 11 residues. CDR3 coding DNA: TGTGCCAGCACAGTAACCTACGAGCAGTACTTC. It codes for CASTVTYEQYF.

The chain carries TRBV5-4 and TRBJ1-1; D may be TRBD1 (6 bases). V was clipped by 2 bases and J by 10 bases, with 12 bases between them. The germline CDR1 and CDR2 sequences are SGHNT and YYREEE (reference sequence). The CDR3 is made up of 12 amino acids. The CDR3 coding sequence is TGTGCCAGCAGCTTCGGGGGGCGCGGAGCTTTCTTT. The encoded protein is CASSFGGRGAFF.

The chain is built from TRBV4-2 and TRBJ1-4; 8 nucleotides match TRBD1. V was clipped by 2 bases and J by 4 bases; unmatched bases: 9. The germline CDR1 and CDR2 sequences are LGHNA and YNFKEQ. The CDR3 sequence is 17 residues long. CDR3 residues: CASSQRITRGLNEKLFF. In nucleotides, the CDR3 is TGTGCCAGCAGCCAAAGGATTACCAGGGGGCTTAATGAAAAACTGTTTTTT.

The CDR3 reads CASGYRGQETQYF. DNA of the CDR3: TGTGCCAGCGGTTACAGGGGGCAAGAGACCCAGTACTTC. V is TRBV2 and J is TRBJ2-5, with 8 bases lining up with TRBD1. CDR1 is SNHLY, CDR2 FYNNEI, per germline. The CDR3 covers 13 residues. Trimming at V came to 8 bases and at J to 2 bases, leaving 4 bases not matched to a gene.

Notes on this clone: One junction end disagrees with the germline gene, perhaps due to a read error. The chain joins TRBV2 to TRBJ2-1, with 8 nucleotides matching TRBD2. CDR3 length: 15 amino acids. Germline-derived CDR1 and CDR2 are SNHLY and FYNNEI. For the CDR3, the DNA is TGTGCCAGCAGTCAAGCGGGAGAGTCCTACAATGAGCAGTTCTTC. Protein product: CASSQAGESYNEQFF.

The V and J genes are TRBV29-1 and TRBJ2-3; D is ambiguous. The CDR3 is 14 residues long. V lost 2 bases, J lost 2 bases, and 11 bases lay in between. The V gene's germline CDR1 is SQVTM and CDR2 ANQGSEA. CDR3 sequence: CSVEPETHTDTQYF. The DNA for the CDR3 is TGCAGCGTTGAACCCGAGACTCACACAGATACGCAGTATTTT.

The chain combines TRBV7-2 with TRBJ2-2; 10 bases match TRBD2. Germline V lookup: CDR1 SGHTA, CDR2 FQGNSA. The CDR3 extends over 16 amino acids. Trimming at V came to 5 bases and at J to 1 base, leaving 4 bases not matched to a gene. CDR3 sequence: CASSPRTSGNTGELFF. CDR3 in DNA: TGTGCCAGCAGCCCCCGGACTAGCGGGAACACCGGGGAGCTGTTTTTT. Filled out from reference TRBV7-2 and TRBJ2-2, the complete variable domain reads GAGVSQSPSNKVTEKGKDVELRCDPISGHTALYWYRQSLGQGLEFLIYFQGNSAPDKSGLPSDRFSAERTGGSVSTLTIQRTQQEDSAVYLCASSPRTSGNTGELFFGEGSRLTVL.

The chain links TRBV6-5 to TRBJ2-3; 10 bases align to TRBD2. CDR1 is MNHEY and CDR2 is SVGAGI in the germline V gene. CDR3 length equals 15 residues. Trimming cost V 4 bases and J 3 bases; bases outside gene matches: 4. Written as DNA, the CDR3 is TGTGCCAGCAGTTCCGGGACTAGCGCTACAGATACGCAGTATTTT. Translated: CASSSGTSATDTQYF.

This chain links TRBV10-3 with TRBJ2-3, with 9 positions matching TRBD2. V was clipped by 2 bases and J by 1 base; unmatched bases: 1. The CDR3 sequence is 15 residues long. CDR1 ENHRY and CDR2 SYGVKD come from the germline V gene. The CDR3 reads CAISEVAGGTDTQYF. DNA for the CDR3: TGTGCCATCAGTGAGGTAGCGGGGGGCACAGATACGCAGTATTTT.

The genes are TRBV11-3 and TRBJ2-2; weak D call: TRBD2 (6 bases). V gave up 5 bases and J gave up 0 bases, with 7 bases separating them. The CDR3 consists of 14 residues. Germline-derived CDR1 and CDR2 are SGHNT and YENEEA. The CDR3 reads CASSGGANTGELFF. CDR3 DNA sequence: TGTGCCAGCAGCGGCGGGGCGAACACCGGGGAGCTGTTTTTT.

This rearrangement joins TRBV27 to TRBJ1-6; D is perhaps TRBD1 (6 bases). This CDR3 contains 14 residues. Germline V gene lookup returns CDR1 MNHEY and CDR2 SMNVEV (reference sequence). CDR3 protein: CPRRRRTVNSPLHF. CDR3 nucleotide sequence: TGTCCCCGGCGCCGACGGACAGTTAATTCACCCCTCCACTTT.

The chain uses TRBV9 and TRBJ1-1; 7 bases match TRBD1. The CDR3 consists of 15 residues. Germline CDR1 SGDLS, CDR2 YYNGEE. V was clipped by 4 bases and J by 4 bases; unmatched bases: 10. The CDR3 bases are TGTGCCAGCAGCCCCCGGGACAGCCCGAGCACTGAAGCTTTCTTT. This gives the protein CASSPRDSPSTEAFF.

A single count supports this clone. The gene calls are TRBV27 and TRBJ1-2, with a tentative D call TRBD1 (6 bases). This CDR3 spans 15 amino acids. Looked up from germline, CDR1 is MNHEY and CDR2 is SMNVEV (reference sequence). With 5 bases removed from V and 8 bases from J, the gap between germline ends came to 21 bases. In DNA, the CDR3 is TGTGCCAGCAGTACGACGCGGGGGGCAGCGGTGGGCTACACCTTC. As protein: CASSTTRGAAVGYTF.

The chain has TRBV20-1 and TRBJ2-7; 7 nucleotides line up with TRBD1. CDR1 and CDR2 (germline): DFQATT, SNEGSKA (reference sequence). V lost 3 bases and J lost 3; bases outside the gene matches: 14. The CDR3 loop spans 16 amino acids. Here the CDR3 DNA reads TGCAGTGCTAGTTCGGCGAACAGGGGCCCTTTCTACGAGCAGTACTTC. Its translation is CSASSANRGPFYEQYF.

The chain carries TRBV10-3 and TRBJ1-2, with D unresolved. This CDR3 spans 12 amino acids. The germline V gene has CDR1 ENHRY and CDR2 SYGVKD. With 6 bases removed from V and 6 bases from J, the gap between germline ends came to 11 bases. The CDR3 coding sequence is TGTGCCATCAGGTCCCTCCAGGATGGCTACACCTTC. This translates into CAIRSLQDGYTF.

The genes are TRBV7-6 and TRBJ2-7; 9 bases fit TRBD2. The germline gives CDR1 SGHVS, CDR2 FNYEAQ. The CDR3 is 17 residues long. Trimming removed 1 base from V and 2 bases from J; junction bases left unmatched: 9. As DNA, the CDR3 is TGTGCCAGCAGCTTAGGGGAGGCTAGCGGGACGACCTACGAGCAGTACTTC. This sequence encodes CASSLGEASGTTYEQYF.

V gene TRBV21-1 combines with J gene TRBJ2-2; the D call of TRBD2 is as the table states it, not checked on the DNA. TRBV21-1 is a listed pseudogene. The CDR3 is made up of 19 amino acids. The CDR3 is CASSVKGRASGRIIGELFF. The CDR3 nucleotides read TGTGCCAGCAGCGTCAAGGGTCGGGCTAGCGGGAGAATCATCGGGGAGCTGTTTTTT.